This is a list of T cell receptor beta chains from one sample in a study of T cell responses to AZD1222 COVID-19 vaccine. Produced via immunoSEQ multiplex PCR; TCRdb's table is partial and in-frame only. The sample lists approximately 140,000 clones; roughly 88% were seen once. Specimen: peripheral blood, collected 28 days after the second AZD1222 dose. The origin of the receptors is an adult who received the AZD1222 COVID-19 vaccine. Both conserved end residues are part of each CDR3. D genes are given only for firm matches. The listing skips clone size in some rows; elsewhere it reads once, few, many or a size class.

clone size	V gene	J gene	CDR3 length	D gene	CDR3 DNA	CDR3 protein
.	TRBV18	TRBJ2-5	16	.	TGTGCCAGCTCACCCGCCTTAGTTCGGGGAGGAGAGACCCAGTACTTC	CASSPALVRGGETQYF
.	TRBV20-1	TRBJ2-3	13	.	TGCAGTGCTAGTTTAGCTAGCACAGATACGCAGTATTTT	CSASLASTDTQYF
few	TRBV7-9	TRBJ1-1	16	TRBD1	TGTGCCAGCAGCTCCAGGGACAGATTTATGAACACTGAAGCTTTCTTT	CASSSRDRFMNTEAFF
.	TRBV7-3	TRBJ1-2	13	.	TGTGCCAGCAGCGCCTACCCCGGGCATGGCTACACCTTC	CASSAYPGHGYTF
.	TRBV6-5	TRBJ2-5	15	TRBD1	TGTGCCAGCAGTTCCCGGACAGGGGGCGGGGAGACCCAGTACTTC	CASSSRTGGGETQYF
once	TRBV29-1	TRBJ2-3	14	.	TGCAGCGTTGAATTACTGGTAATGACAGATACGCAGTATTTT	CSVELLVMTDTQYF
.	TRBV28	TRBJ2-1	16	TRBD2	TGTGCCAGCAGTGACCGAGGAAGCGGGGGGGAGGATGAGCAGTTCTTC	CASSDRGSGGEDEQFF
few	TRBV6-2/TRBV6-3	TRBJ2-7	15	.	TGTGCCAGCAGTTACTCGAGAGTGTCCCTTCACGAGCAGTACTTC	CASSYSRVSLHEQYF
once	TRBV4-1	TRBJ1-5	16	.	TGCGCCAGCAGCCAAGATTTAGATCATCGCAATCAGCCCCAGCATTTT	CASSQDLDHRNQPQHF
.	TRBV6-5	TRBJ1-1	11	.	TGTGCCAGCAGGACAGTAACTGAAGCTTTCTTT	CASRTVTEAFF
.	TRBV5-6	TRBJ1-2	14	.	TGTGCCAGCAGCTTGGGACAGCCTAACTATGGCTACACCTTC	CASSLGQPNYGYTF
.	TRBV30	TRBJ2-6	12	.	TGTGCCTGGAGCCCTGGGGCCAACGTCCTGACTTTC	CAWSPGANVLTF
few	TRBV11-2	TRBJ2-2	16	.	TGTGCCAGCAGCTTAGAAAGGACAGTTTCCACCGGGGAGCTGTTTTTT	CASSLERTVSTGELFF
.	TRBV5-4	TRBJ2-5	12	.	TGTGCCAGCAGCTCCCCGGGGGAGACCCAGTACTTC	CASSSPGETQYF